This section outlines one TCR beta chain sequence together with its context. The antigen is unknown. The sample belongs to a study of PD-1 blockade in classical Hodgkin lymphoma. Whole-study findings and limits: Healthy donors reportedly exceeded newly diagnosed patients in baseline TCR diversity.

The V end lost 0 bases, the J end lost 2 bases, and 13 bases lay between the germline ends. This CDR3 contains 16 residues. Germline-derived CDR1 and CDR2 are LNHNV and YYDKDF (reference sequence). Exposure to brentuximab vedotin varied, and each patient had relapsed following autologous stem cell transplantation. Sequencing was performed with immunoSEQ multiplex PCR; in TCRdb, only in-frame clones are kept and a portion is missing. The table lists approximately 41,000 clones, about 88% of them singletons. This receptor was obtained from a human donor with classical Hodgkin lymphoma. J is TRBJ1-2 and V is TRBV15; D uncertain. This sample comprised peripheral blood mononuclear cells (PBMCs), obtained before the second cycle of nivolumab. CDR3 in amino acids: CATSRDRSAQNYGYTF. The DNA for the CDR3 is TGTGCCACCAGCAGAGATCGGTCAGCTCAGAACTATGGCTACACCTTC.